The next 4 T cell receptor beta chains were all read from a single sample in a study of memory CD4+ T cells and cytomegalovirus serostatus. The sort gate was single viable CD3+CD4+CD8-CD45RO+ cells for memory CD4+ T cells. Libraries were prepared by immunoSEQ multiplex PCR; TCRdb keeps only in-frame clonotypes and omits some of them. The profile covers around 25,000 clones, with around 76% appearing a single time and 1.1% taken by the ten largest. The sample comprised memory CD4+ T cells from blood. Every receptor here comes from an adult in good health and CMV-seronegative.

The chain uses TRBV7-9 and TRBJ2-1; tentatively, D is TRBD2 (6 bases). This CDR3 has 17 residues. V lost 4 bases to trimming and J lost 4 bases, with 20 bases between them. CDR1 SEHNR and CDR2 FQNEAQ come from the germline V gene (reference sequence). Here the CDR3 reads CASSSLLGLAIYNEQFF. DNA of the CDR3: TGTGCCAGCAGCTCTCTTCTGGGACTCGCGATTTACAATGAGCAGTTCTTC.

V gene TRBV5-1 combines with J gene TRBJ1-1; no clear D gene. The CDR3 sequence is 14 residues long. Germline V gene data show CDR1 as SGHRS and CDR2 as YFSETQ. V was shortened by 1 base and J by 0 bases, with 7 bases between the two germline ends. CDR3 nucleotide sequence: TGCGCCAGCAGCTTGCTAGGAATGAACACTGAAGCTTTCTTT. Protein: CASSLLGMNTEAFF.

V usage is TRBV10-3 and J usage is TRBJ1-6, with D perhaps TRBD1 (5 bases). The V and J ends lost 4 bases and 16 bases respectively, with 20 bases between them. This CDR3 has 14 residues. Germline V gene sequence: CDR1 ENHRY, CDR2 SYGVKD. The CDR3: CAISVGQDSLELHF. In nucleotides, the CDR3 is TGTGCCATCAGTGTGGGGCAAGACTCACTCGAGCTCCACTTT.

This chain uses TRBV30 with TRBJ2-7; D may be TRBD1 (5 bases). Trimming cost V 4 bases and J 6 bases, with 22 bases left between them. This CDR3 contains 15 residues. Germline lookup yields CDR1 GTSNPN and CDR2 SVGIG (reference sequence). The CDR3 region has the DNA TGTGCCTGGAAAGGCGTTGGGGCAGGGTTTCGCGAGCAGTACTTC. Translated, it gives CAWKGVGAGFREQYF.